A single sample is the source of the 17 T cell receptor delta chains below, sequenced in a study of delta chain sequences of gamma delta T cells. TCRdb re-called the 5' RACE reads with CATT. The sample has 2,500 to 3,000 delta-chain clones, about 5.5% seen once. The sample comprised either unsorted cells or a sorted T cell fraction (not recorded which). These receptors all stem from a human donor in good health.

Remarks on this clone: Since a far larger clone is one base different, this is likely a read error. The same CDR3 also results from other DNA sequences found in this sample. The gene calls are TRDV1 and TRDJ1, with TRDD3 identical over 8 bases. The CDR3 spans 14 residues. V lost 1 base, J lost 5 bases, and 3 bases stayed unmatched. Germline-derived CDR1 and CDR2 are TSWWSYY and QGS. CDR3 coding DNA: TGTGCTCTTGGGGAACGGGGATACCTTGATAAACTCATCTTT. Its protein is CALGERGYLDKLIF.

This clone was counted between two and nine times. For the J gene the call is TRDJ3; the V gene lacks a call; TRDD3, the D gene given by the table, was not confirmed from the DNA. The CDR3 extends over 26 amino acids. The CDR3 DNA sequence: TGTGCTTCAATTTCATCTTGGGGAAGCAGTGGTATCAACGCAGAGTTAAGTGTTTTAAAATCTTGGGGGATGTTTTTC. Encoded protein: CASISSWGSSGINAELSVLKSWGMFF.

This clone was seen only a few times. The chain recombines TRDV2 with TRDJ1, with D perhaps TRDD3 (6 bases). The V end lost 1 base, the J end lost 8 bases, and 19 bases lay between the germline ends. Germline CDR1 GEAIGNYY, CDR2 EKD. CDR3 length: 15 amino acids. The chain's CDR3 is CACDTVGGRPGKLIF. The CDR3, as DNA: TGTGCCTGTGACACAGTGGGGGGCCGACCGGGGAAACTCATCTTT.

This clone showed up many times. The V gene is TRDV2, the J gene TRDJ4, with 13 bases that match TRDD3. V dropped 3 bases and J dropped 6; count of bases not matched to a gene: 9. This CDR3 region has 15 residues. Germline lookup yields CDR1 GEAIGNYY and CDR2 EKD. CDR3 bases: TGTGCCTGTGACGCCTTACTGGGGGATACGAGGACCCTGATCTTT. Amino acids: CACDALLGDTRTLIF.

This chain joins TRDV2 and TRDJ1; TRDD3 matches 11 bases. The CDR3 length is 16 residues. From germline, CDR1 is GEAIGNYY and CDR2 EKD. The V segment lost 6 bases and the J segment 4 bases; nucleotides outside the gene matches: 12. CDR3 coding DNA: TGTGCCTGTTCTGGACTGGGGGATAAGGAGGACGATAAACTCATCTTT. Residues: CACSGLGDKEDDKLIF.

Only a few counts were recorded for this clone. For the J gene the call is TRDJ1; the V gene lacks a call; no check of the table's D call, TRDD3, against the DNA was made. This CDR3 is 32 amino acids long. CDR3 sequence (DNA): TGCAGTGGTATCAACGCAGAGTTTACTTGCCTAAGCTCTTGGGGGGCCTTCCTACGGGCCCAGTACTGGGCTCCACGTGCCCATGAACTCATCTTT. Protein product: CSGINAEFTCLSSWGAFLRAQYWAPRAHELIF.

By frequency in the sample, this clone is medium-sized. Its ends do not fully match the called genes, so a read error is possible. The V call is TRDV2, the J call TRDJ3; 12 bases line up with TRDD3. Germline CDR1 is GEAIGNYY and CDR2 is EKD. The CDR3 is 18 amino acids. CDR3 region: CACDRLGDTSWETRQMFF. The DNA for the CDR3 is TGTGCCTGTGACCGACTGGGGGATACTTCCTGGGAAACCCGACAGATGTTTTTC.

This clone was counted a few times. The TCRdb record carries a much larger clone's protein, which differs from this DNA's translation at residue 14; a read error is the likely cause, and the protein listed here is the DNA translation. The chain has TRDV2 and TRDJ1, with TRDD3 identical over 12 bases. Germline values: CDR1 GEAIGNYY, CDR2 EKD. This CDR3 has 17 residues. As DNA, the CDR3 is TGTGCCTGTGACAGTCTGGGGGATACGCCGTACACCGATAGACTCATCTTT. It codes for CACDSLGDTPYTDRLIF.

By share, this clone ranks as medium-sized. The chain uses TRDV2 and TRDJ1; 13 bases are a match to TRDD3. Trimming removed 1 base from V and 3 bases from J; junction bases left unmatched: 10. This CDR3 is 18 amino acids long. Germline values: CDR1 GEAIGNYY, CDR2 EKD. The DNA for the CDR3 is TGTGCCTGTGACACTCTAAAACTGGGGGATACGCAGGCCGATAAACTCATCTTT. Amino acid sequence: CACDTLKLGDTQADKLIF.

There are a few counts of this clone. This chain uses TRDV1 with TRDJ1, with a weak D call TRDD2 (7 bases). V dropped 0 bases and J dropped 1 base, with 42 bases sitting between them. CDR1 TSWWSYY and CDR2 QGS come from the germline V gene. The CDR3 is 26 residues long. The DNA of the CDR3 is TGTGCTCTTGGGGAACTATCTATTCCTACATATAATCACCTGGGGAACCTACGCGTACGCACCGATAAACTCATCTTT. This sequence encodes CALGELSIPTYNHLGNLRVRTDKLIF.

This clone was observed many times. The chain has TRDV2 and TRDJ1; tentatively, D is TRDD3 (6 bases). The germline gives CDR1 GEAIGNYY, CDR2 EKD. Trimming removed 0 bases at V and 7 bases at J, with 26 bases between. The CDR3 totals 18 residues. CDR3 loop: CACDTVNPQGIPPSKLIF. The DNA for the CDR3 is TGTGCCTGTGACACCGTCAACCCCCAGGGGATCCCCCCGAGTAAACTCATCTTT.

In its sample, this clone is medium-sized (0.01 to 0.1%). For the CDR3, the DNA is TGTGCCTGTGACACCGTCGGATCGGGGGATCTTCCTCAGGACGATAAACTCATCTTT. Translated, it gives CACDTVGSGDLPQDDKLIF. J is TRDJ1 and V is TRDV2, with TRDD3 as a possible D gene (7 bases). This CDR3 is 19 amino acids long. CDR1 is GEAIGNYY and CDR2 is EKD in the germline V gene. V was cut by 0 bases and J by 4 bases, with 26 bases left in between.

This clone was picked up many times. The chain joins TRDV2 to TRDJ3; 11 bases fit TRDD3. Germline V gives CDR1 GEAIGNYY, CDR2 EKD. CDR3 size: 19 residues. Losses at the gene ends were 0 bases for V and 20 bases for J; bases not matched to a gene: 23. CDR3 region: CACDTAGGYSQEYPPAVFF. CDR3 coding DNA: TGTGCCTGTGACACCGCTGGGGGATACTCCCAGGAGTATCCCCCAGCGGTGTTTTTC.

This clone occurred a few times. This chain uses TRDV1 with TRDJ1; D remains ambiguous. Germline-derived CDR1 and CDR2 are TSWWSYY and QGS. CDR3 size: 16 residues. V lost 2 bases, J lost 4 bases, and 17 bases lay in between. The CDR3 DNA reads TGTGCTCTTGGGGAAAAGATGGGTGGGCATCACGATAAACTCATCTTT. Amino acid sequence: CALGEKMGGHHDKLIF.

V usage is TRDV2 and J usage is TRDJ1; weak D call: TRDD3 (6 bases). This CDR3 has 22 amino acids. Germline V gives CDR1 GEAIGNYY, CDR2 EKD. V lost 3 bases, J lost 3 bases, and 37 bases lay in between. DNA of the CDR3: TGTGCCTGTGACCCGATACTGGGTCCCTGGGACACCGTCGGGATAACGGCCGATAAACTCATCTTT. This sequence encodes CACDPILGPWDTVGITADKLIF.

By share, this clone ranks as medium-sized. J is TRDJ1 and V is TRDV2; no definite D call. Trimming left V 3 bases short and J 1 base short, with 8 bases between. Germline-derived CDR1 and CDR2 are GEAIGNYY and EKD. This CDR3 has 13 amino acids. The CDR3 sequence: CACDSIGTDKLIF. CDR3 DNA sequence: TGTGCCTGTGACTCAATCGGCACCGATAAACTCATCTTT.

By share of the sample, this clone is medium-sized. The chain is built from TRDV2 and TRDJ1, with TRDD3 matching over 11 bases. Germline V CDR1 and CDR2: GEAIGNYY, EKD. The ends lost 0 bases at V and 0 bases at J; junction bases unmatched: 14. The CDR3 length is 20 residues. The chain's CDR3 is CACDTVGGGYAVDYTDKLIF. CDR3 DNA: TGTGCCTGTGACACCGTTGGTGGGGGATACGCGGTGGACTACACCGATAAACTCATCTTT.